The rows below give T cell receptor beta chains drawn from one sample of a study of blood T cells in healthy people across ages. MiXCR, run by TCRdb on the 5' RACE reads, gives a single entry per CDR3 protein. The sample records around 1.5 million distinct CDR3 sequences, about 35% being singletons. Sample: blood. These receptors originate from a woman aged 25-40 years in good health. CDR3s include the opening cysteine and the closing phenylalanine or tryptophan. A D gene is named only where the DNA matches it firmly. For some rows the clone size is stated as once, few or many, or as a class when expanded; others skip it.

len	v_gene	j_gene	abundance	d_gene	CDR3nt	CDR3aa
16	TRBV15	TRBJ2-1	NA	NA	TGTGCCACCAGCAGAGATCAGGGGTTCCTTGGCAATGAGCAGTTCTTC	CATSRDQGFLGNEQFF
13	TRBV20-1	TRBJ2-5	many	NA	TGCAGTGCTACCGCCCTGGGGAAGGAGACCCAGTACTTC	CSATALGKETQYF
15	TRBV20-1	TRBJ2-3	NA	NA	TGCAGTGCTTCCGGGGGATGGACTAGCACAGATACGCAGTATTTT	CSASGGWTSTDTQYF
14	TRBV12-5	TRBJ2-2	NA	NA	TGTGCTAGTGGTTCACAGGGATCGCACGGGGAGCTGTTTTTT	CASGSQGSHGELFF
16	TRBV7-9	TRBJ2-3	few	TRBD2	TGTGCCAGCAGCTCTAATAGCGGGAGGGCCTTCGGTACGCAGTATTTT	CASSSNSGRAFGTQYF
13	TRBV10-3	TRBJ2-7	NA	NA	TGTGCCTCCGGGGATAGGTGGGGATACGAGCAGTACTTC	CASGDRWGYEQYF
16	TRBV15	TRBJ1-2	once	NA	TGTGTCACCAGCAGAGAAGGAGGGGTCAGATTCTATGGCTACACCTTC	CVTSREGGVRFYGYTF
15	TRBV18	TRBJ2-3	NA	NA	TGTGCCAGCTCGCCGGATCTGCCCCGAGCTGATACGCAGTATTTT	CASSPDLPRADTQYF
16	TRBV7-8	TRBJ1-2	NA	NA	TGTGCCAGCAGCTCCTCACCCGACAGGACGACCGGTGGCTACACCTTC	CASSSSPDRTTGGYTF
14	TRBV10-1	TRBJ2-1	few	NA	TGCGCCAGCAGTGAGGGGGATTTCGTCGATGAGCAGTTCTTC	CASSEGDFVDEQFF
14	TRBV20-1	TRBJ2-7	few	NA	TGCAGTGCTAGAGCGGGGAGTGGAGCCTACGAGCAGTACTTC	CSARAGSGAYEQYF
13	TRBV20-1	TRBJ2-7	NA	TRBD1	TGCAGTGCTGAGGACAGGGTTGGCTACGAGCAGTACTTC	CSAEDRVGYEQYF
19	TRBV5-5	TRBJ2-7	once	NA	TGTGCCAGCAGCTGGAGGGGGGGGGCCACAAAAGCAAGGTCCTACGAGCAGTACTTC	CASSWRGGATKARSYEQYF
15	TRBV9	TRBJ1-1	NA	NA	TGTGCCAGCAGCGCAGGACAGTACTTGAACACTGAAGCTTTCTTT	CASSAGQYLNTEAFF
13	TRBV14	TRBJ1-2	NA	NA	TGTGCCAGCAGCCAGGGGAGGGGCTATGGCTACACCTTC	CASSQGRGYGYTF
13	TRBV12-3/TRBV12-4	TRBJ1-2	NA	NA	TGTGCCAGCAGGCTGGGGGGTAGCTATGGCTACACCTTC	CASRLGGSYGYTF
13	TRBV5-4	TRBJ2-5	NA	NA	TGTGCCAGCAGGGACGACCTGGGTCGACAGCAGTACTTC	CASRDDLGRQQYF
14	TRBV20-1	TRBJ1-1	NA	NA	TGCAGTGCTTTAACCGGGCGGGCGGACACTGAAGCTTTCTTT	CSALTGRADTEAFF
17	TRBV5-1	TRBJ2-7	NA	TRBD1	TGCGCCAGCAGTACCGGGACAGGCGCCCCATTTATCTACGAGCAGTACTTC	CASSTGTGAPFIYEQYF
15	TRBV28	TRBJ2-1	few	TRBD2	TGTGCCAGCAGTCTTTGGACTAGCGGGAGAAATGAGCAGTTCTTC	CASSLWTSGRNEQFF
17	TRBV3-1	TRBJ2-3	many	TRBD2	TGTGCCAGCAGCCGGTTAACTAGCGGGGGACGCACAGATACGCAGTATTTT	CASSRLTSGGRTDTQYF
12	TRBV2	TRBJ1-1	NA	NA	TGTGCCACCAGGACGGATGGCACTGAAGCTTTCTTT	CATRTDGTEAFF
13	TRBV5-1	TRBJ2-3	NA	NA	TGCGCCAGCTTCCCCCTTGACGAAGATACGCAGTATTTT	CASFPLDEDTQYF
19	TRBV7-7	TRBJ2-1	few	TRBD2	TGTGCCAGCAGCCGGGGACGGACTAGCGGGAGGGAGAGGTACAATGAGCAGTTCTTC	CASSRGRTSGRERYNEQFF
12	TRBV11-2	TRBJ2-1	few	TRBD2	TGTGCCAGCAGCCTTAGCGGGGGCGCCCCGTTCTTC	CASSLSGGAPFF
13	TRBV20-1	TRBJ2-1	few	NA	TGCAGTGCTAGAGCCGCGGGTAGTAGTGAGCAGTTCTTC	CSARAAGSSEQFF
15	TRBV6-6	TRBJ1-2	NA	TRBD1	TGTGCCAGCAGTTACGTCGGGACAGGAGGCTATGGCTACACCTTC	CASSYVGTGGYGYTF
15	TRBV9	TRBJ2-1	NA	TRBD2	TGTGCCAGCAGCGTTGGGCGGGGGGCCTACAATGAGCAGTTCTTC	CASSVGRGAYNEQFF
16	TRBV24-1	TRBJ2-3	NA	NA	TGTGCCACCAGTGACAAGACTTACTCTAGCACAGATACGCAGTATTTT	CATSDKTYSSTDTQYF
14	TRBV5-1	TRBJ2-7	few	NA	TGCGCCAGCAGCGGGGCAAGTAACACCTACGAGCAGTACTTC	CASSGASNTYEQYF
18	TRBV20-1	TRBJ2-7	NA	TRBD2	TGCAGTGCCCCTTTCGGGCTAGCGGGAGCCCAGAGCTCCTACGAGCAGTACTTC	CSAPFGLAGAQSSYEQYF
15	TRBV7-2	TRBJ1-2	few	NA	TGTGCCAGCAGCACATCGATGGGGGAAAACTATGGCTACACCTTC	CASSTSMGENYGYTF
14	TRBV5-1	TRBJ2-1	few	NA	TGCGCCAGCAAGGCGAGAGTGGATATAGATGAGCAGTTCTTC	CASKARVDIDEQFF
13	TRBV10-3	TRBJ2-1	NA	NA	TGTGCCATCAAGGGTCGGTCGGACAATGAGCAGTTCTTC	CAIKGRSDNEQFF
13	TRBV28	TRBJ2-5	NA	NA	TGTGCCAGCAGTTCATACCGTCAAGAGACCCAGTACTTC	CASSSYRQETQYF
14	TRBV7-9	TRBJ2-1	few	NA	TGTGCCAGCAGCTCCCCGCCAGCCTTCGATGAGCAGTTCTTC	CASSSPPAFDEQFF
14	TRBV7-9	TRBJ2-1	few	NA	TGTGCCAGCAGTCTAACGGGACTTGACAATGAGCAGTTCTTC	CASSLTGLDNEQFF
16	TRBV9	TRBJ2-5	NA	TRBD2	TGTGCCAGCAGCGTAGAAGTTTGGACTAGCGAAGAGACCCAGTACTTC	CASSVEVWTSEETQYF
15	TRBV7-3	TRBJ2-1	NA	TRBD2	TGTGCCAGCAGCTATACGACTAGCAGGGACAATGAGCAGTTCTTC	CASSYTTSRDNEQFF
16	TRBV3-1	TRBJ2-5	NA	NA	TGTGCCAGCAGCCAACGCGGACCAGCGGCAGGCGAGACCCAGTACTTC	CASSQRGPAAGETQYF
14	TRBV4-2	TRBJ2-7	few	NA	TGTGCCAGCAGCCAAGTCAAGGGAGACTACGAGCAGTACTTC	CASSQVKGDYEQYF
12	TRBV4-1	TRBJ1-2	few	NA	TGCGCCAGCAGCCAAGATTCCCGCAGCTACACCTTC	CASSQDSRSYTF
14	TRBV24-1	TRBJ2-5	few	NA	TGTGCCACCAGTGACGGACAGATCCAAGAGACCCAGTACTTC	CATSDGQIQETQYF
15	TRBV28	TRBJ2-3	few	NA	TGTGCCAGCAGCACAACGGGATCGAATTTAGATACGCAGTATTTT	CASSTTGSNLDTQYF
15	TRBV2	TRBJ2-1	few	TRBD2	TGTGCCAGCCCTGGGACTAGCGAGGCCCCAAATGAGCAGTTCTTC	CASPGTSEAPNEQFF
19	TRBV9	TRBJ2-3	few	TRBD2	TGTGCCAGCACCTCCCACGGGCCTAGCGGGAGCCATTCCACAGATACGCAGTATTTT	CASTSHGPSGSHSTDTQYF